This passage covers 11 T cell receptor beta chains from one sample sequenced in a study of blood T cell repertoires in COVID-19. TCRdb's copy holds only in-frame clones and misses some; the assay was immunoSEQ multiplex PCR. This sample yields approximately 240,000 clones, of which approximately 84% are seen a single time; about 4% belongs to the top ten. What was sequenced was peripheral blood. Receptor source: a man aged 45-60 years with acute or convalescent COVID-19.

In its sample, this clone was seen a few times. In DNA, the CDR3 is TGTGCCAGCAGTTACTCGGAGGGGGCACCGAGTGGAGCTTTCTTT. Protein sequence: CASSYSEGAPSGAFF. The chain has TRBV6-6 and TRBJ1-1, with 7 bases fitting TRBD1. CDR1 is MNHNY and CDR2 is SVGAGI in the germline V gene (reference sequence). The ends lost 0 bases at V and 10 bases at J; junction bases unmatched: 11. CDR3 length: 15 residues.

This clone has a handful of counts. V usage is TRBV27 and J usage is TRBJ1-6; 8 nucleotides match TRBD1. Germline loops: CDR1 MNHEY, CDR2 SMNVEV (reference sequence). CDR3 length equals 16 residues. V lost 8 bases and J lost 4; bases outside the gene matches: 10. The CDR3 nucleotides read TGTGCCAGCCCTGATCAGGGGGCCCCGTATAATTCACCCCTCCACTTT. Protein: CASPDQGAPYNSPLHF.

The CDR3 coding sequence is TGTGCCTGGAGTGGGGCTCATTCAGCTGAAGCTTTCTTT. Translation: CAWSGAHSAEAFF. The chain joins TRBV30 to TRBJ1-1; no reliable D call. The CDR3 sequence is 13 residues long. Germline assignment: CDR1 GTSNPN and CDR2 SVGIG (reference sequence). V lost 1 base and J lost 6, with 12 bases in between.

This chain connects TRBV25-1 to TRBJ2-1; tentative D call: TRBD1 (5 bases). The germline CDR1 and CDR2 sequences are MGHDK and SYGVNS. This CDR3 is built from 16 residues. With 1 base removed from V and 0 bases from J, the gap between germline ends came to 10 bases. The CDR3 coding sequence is TGTGCCAGCAGTGAATGGGGCAGGCCCTCCTACAATGAGCAGTTCTTC. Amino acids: CASSEWGRPSYNEQFF.

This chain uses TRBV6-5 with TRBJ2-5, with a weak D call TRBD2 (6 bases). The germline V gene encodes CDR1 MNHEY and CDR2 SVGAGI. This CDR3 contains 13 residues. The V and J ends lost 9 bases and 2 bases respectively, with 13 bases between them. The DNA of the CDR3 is TGTGCCAGTAGACGGGGGAGGCAAGAGACCCAGTACTTC. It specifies CASRRGRQETQYF.

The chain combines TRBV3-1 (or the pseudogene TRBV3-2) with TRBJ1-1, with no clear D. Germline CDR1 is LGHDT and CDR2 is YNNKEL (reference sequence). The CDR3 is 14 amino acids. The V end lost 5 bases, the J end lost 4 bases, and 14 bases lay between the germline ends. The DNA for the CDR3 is TGTGCCAGCAGCTTCGCGGGGAGGTTCACTGAAGCTTTCTTT. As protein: CASSFAGRFTEAFF.

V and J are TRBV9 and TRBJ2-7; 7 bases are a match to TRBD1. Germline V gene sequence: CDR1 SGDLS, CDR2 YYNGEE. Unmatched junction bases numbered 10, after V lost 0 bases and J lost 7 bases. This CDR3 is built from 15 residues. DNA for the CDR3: TGTGCCAGCAGCGTAGGTAGGGGGCCTCAGAGGGAGCAGTACTTC. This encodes CASSVGRGPQREQYF.

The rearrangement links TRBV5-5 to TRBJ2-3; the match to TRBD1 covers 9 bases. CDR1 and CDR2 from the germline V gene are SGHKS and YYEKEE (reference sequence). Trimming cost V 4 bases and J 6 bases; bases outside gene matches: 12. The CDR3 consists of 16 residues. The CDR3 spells CASSSTGGTGTDTQYF. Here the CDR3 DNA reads TGTGCCAGCAGCAGTACCGGTGGGACAGGGACTGATACGCAGTATTTT.

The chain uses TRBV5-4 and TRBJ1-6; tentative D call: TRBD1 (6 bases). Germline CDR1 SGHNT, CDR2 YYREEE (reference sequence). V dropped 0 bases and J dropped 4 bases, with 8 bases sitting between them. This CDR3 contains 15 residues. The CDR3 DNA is TGTGCCAGCAGCTTGGGCCAGGGGTATAATTCACCCCTCCACTTT. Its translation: CASSLGQGYNSPLHF.

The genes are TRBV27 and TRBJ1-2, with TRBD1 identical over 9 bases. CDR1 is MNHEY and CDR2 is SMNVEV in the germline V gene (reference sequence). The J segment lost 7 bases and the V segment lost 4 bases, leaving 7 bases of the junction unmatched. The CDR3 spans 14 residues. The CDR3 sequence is CASSSPGTGFGYTF. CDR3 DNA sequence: TGTGCCAGCAGTTCCCCCGGGACAGGGTTTGGCTACACCTTC.

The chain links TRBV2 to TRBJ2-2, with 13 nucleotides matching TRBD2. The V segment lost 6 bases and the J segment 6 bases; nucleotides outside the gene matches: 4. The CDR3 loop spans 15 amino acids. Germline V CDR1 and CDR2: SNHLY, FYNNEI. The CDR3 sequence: CASSRLAGGAGELFF. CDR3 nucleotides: TGTGCCAGCAGCCGACTAGCGGGAGGTGCCGGGGAGCTGTTTTTT.